Many counts were recorded for the clone carrying this T cell receptor (beta chain). Time point here: newly diagnosed GD, antithyroid drugs for less than 3 months. The TCR library used RNA extracted from PBMCs. This sample is drawn from a study of regulatory T cells in long-lasting Graves disease. For TCR beta, libraries came from iRepertoire HTBI primers and Arm-PCR of CDR3 regions. One entry per CDR3 protein results from TCRdb running MiXCR on the multiplex PCR reads. Of over 450,000 distinct CDR3 sequences in the sample, around 13% were seen once. CDR1 SGHAT and CDR2 FQNNGV come from the germline V gene. The CDR3 is made up of 17 amino acids. V was trimmed by 5 bases and J by 4 bases, leaving 20 bases between them. The same data also went into a second study, on T cells in Graves' hyperthyroidism and ophthalmopathy. As reported in that work: By a 13 V-J model, ophthalmopathy was set apart from stable hyperthyroidism.

Sequences were derived from peripheral blood mononuclear cells (PBMCs), sampled at new diagnosis, from a patient treated with antithyroid drugs. The rearrangement joins TRBV11-2 to TRBJ2-2; D unresolved. This clonotype originated in a woman between 25 and 40 years old with Graves disease. The CDR3 nucleotides read TGTGCCAGCAGCCCCAGAGAGAGCGTCTGGACCACCGGGGAGCTGTTTTTT. Its translation: CASSPRESVWTTGELFF.